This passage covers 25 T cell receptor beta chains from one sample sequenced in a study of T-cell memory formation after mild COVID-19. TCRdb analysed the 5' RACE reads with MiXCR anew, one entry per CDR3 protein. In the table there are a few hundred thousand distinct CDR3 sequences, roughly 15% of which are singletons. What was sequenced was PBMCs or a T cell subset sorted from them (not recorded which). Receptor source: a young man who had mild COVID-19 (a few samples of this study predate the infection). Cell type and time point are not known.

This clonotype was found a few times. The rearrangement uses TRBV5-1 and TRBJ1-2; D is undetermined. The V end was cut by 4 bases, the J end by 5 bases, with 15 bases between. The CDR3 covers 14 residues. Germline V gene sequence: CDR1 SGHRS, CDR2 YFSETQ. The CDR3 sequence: CASSATQKSYGYTF. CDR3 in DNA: TGCGCCAGCAGCGCAACGCAGAAATCATATGGCTACACCTTC.

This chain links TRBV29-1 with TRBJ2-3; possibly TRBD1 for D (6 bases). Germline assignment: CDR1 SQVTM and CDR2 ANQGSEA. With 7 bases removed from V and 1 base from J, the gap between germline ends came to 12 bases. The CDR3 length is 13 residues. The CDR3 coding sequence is TGCAGCGCCCCACAGGGTGGCACAGATACGCAGTATTTT. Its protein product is CSAPQGGTDTQYF.

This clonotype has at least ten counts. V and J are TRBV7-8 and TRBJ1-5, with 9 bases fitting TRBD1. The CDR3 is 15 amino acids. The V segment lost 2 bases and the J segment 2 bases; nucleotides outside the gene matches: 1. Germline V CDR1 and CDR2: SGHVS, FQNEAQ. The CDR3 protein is CASSLWTGGNQPQHF. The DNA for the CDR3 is TGTGCCAGCAGCTTATGGACAGGGGGCAATCAGCCCCAGCATTTT.

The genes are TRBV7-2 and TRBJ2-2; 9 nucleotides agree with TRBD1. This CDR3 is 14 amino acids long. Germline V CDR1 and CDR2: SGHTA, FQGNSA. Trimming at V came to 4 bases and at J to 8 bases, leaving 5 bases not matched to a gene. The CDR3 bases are TGTGCCAGCAGCTCCGAACAGGGGGCGGGGGAGCTGTTTTTT. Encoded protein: CASSSEQGAGELFF.

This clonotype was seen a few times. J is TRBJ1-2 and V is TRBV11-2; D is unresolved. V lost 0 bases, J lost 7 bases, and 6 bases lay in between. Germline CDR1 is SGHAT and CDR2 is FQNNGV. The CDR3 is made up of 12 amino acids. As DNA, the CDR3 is TGTGCCAGCAGCTTAGATAGGAGTGGCTACACCTTC. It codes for CASSLDRSGYTF.

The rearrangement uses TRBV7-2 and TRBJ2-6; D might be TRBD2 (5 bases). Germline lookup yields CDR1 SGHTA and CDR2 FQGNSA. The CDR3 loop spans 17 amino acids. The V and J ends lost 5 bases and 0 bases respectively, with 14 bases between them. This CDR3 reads CASSPSHGISGANVLTF. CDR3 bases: TGTGCCAGCAGCCCTAGTCACGGGATCTCTGGGGCCAACGTCCTGACTTTC.

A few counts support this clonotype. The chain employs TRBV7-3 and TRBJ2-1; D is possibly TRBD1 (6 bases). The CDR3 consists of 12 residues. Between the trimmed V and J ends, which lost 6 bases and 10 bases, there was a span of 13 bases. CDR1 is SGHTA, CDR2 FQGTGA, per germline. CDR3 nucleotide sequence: TGTGCCAGCAGTACAGGGCAGAGAGAGCAGTTCTTC. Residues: CASSTGQREQFF.

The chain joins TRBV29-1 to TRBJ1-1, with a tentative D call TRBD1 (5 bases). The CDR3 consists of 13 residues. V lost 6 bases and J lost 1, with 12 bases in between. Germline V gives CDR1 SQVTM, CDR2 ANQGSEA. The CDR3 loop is CSVAGRANTEAFF. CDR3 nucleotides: TGCAGCGTCGCGGGACGGGCGAACACTGAAGCTTTCTTT.

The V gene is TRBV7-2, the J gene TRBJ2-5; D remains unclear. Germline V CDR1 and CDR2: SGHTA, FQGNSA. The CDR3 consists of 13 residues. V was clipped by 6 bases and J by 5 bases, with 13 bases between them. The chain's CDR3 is CASRARTAETQYF. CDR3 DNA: TGTGCCAGCAGGGCGCGCACTGCGGAGACCCAGTACTTC.

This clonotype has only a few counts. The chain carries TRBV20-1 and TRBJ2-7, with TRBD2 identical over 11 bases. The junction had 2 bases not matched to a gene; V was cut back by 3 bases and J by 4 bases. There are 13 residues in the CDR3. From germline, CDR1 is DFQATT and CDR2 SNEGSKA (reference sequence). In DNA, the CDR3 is TGCAGTGCTAGTAGCGGGGGGGTGTACGAGCAGTACTTC. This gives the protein CSASSGGVYEQYF.

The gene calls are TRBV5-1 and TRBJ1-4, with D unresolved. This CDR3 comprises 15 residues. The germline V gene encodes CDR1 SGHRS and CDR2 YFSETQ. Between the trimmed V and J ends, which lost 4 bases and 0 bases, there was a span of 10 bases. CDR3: CASSQSPATNEKLFF. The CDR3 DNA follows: TGCGCCAGCAGCCAATCGCCCGCAACTAATGAAAAACTGTTTTTT.

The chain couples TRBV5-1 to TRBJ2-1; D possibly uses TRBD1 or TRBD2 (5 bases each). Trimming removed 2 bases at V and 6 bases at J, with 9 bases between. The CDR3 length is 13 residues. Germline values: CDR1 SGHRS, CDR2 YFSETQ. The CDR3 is CASSFEGLNEQFF. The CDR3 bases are TGCGCCAGCAGCTTTGAGGGGCTCAATGAGCAGTTCTTC.

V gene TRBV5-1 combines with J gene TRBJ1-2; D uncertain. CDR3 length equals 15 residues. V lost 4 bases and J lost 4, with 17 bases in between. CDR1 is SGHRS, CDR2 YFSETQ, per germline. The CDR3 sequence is CASSPGYEFSYGYTF. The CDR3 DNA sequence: TGCGCCAGCAGCCCGGGGTACGAGTTCAGCTATGGCTACACCTTC.

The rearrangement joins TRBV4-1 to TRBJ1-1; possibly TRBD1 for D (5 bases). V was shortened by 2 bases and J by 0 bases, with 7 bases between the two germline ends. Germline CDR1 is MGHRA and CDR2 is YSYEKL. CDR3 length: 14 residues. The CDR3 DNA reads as TGCGCCAGCAGCCAAAGGACATTGAACACTGAAGCTTTCTTT. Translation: CASSQRTLNTEAFF.

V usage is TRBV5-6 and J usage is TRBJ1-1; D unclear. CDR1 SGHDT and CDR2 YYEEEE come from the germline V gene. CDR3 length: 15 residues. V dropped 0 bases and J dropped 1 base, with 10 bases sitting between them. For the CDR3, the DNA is TGTGCCAGCAGCTTGGCCGAGGCGCCGAACACTGAAGCTTTCTTT. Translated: CASSLAEAPNTEAFF.

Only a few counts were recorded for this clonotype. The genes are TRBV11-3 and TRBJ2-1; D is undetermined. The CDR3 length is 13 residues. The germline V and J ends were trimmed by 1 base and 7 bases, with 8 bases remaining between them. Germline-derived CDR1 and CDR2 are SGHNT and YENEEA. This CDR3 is CASSLGVDNEQFF. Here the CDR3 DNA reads TGTGCCAGCAGCTTAGGGGTGGATAATGAGCAGTTCTTC.

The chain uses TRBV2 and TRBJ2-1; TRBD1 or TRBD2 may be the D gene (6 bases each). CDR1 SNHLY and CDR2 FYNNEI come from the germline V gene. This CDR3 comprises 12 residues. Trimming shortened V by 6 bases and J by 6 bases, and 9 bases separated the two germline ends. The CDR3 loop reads CASRGGGNEQFF. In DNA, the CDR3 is TGTGCCAGCAGGGGGGGCGGCAATGAGCAGTTCTTC.

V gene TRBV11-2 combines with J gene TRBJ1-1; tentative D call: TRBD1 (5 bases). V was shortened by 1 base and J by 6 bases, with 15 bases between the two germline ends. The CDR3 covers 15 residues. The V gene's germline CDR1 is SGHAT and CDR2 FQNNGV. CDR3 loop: CASSLGGRERAEAFF. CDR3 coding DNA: TGTGCCAGCAGCTTAGGGGGCCGGGAACGGGCTGAAGCTTTCTTT.

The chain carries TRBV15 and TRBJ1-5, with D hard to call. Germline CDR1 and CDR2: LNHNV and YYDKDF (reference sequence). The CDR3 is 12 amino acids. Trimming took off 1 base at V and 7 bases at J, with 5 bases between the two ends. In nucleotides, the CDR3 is TGTGCCACCAGCAGAGTTGGGCAGCCCCAGCATTTT. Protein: CATSRVGQPQHF.

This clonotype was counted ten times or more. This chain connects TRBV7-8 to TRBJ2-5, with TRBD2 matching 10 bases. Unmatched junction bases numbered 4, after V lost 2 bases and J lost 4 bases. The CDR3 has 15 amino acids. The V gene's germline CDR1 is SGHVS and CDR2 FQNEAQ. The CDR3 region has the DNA TGTGCCAGCAGCTTACAGCGGGGGGGCCGAGAGACCCAGTACTTC. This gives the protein CASSLQRGGRETQYF.

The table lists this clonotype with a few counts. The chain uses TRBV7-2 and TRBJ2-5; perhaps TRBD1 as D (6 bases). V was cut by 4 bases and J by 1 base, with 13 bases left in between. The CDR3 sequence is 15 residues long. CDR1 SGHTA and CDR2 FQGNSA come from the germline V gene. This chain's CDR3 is CASSSTGWPQETQYF. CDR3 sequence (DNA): TGTGCCAGCAGCTCAACAGGGTGGCCCCAAGAGACCCAGTACTTC.

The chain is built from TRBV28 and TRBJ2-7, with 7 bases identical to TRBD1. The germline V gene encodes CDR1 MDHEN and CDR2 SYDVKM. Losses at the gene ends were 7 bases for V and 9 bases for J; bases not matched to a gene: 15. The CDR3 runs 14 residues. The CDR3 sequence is CASTSTGLHEGQYV. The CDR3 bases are TGTGCCAGCACCTCGACAGGGCTCCACGAAGGGCAGTACGTC.

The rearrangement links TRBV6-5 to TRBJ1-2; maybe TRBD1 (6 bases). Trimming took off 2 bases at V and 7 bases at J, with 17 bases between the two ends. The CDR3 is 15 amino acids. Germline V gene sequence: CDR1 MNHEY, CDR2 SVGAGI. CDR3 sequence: CASSYRGGQSLGYTF. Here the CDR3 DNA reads TGTGCCAGCAGTTACCGTGGGGGGCAGTCCCTTGGCTACACCTTC.

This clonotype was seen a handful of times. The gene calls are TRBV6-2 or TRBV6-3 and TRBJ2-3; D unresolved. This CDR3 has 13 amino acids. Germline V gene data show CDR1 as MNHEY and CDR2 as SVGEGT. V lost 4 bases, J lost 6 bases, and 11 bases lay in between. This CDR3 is CASSSLALDTQYF. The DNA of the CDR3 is TGTGCCAGCAGTTCCCTGGCACTGGATACGCAGTATTTT.

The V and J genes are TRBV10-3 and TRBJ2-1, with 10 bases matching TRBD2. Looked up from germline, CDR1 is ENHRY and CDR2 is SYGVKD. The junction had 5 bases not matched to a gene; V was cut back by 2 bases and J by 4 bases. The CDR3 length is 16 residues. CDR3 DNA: TGTGCCATCAGTGAGGCCTGGACTAGCGGATACAATGAGCAGTTCTTC. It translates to CAISEAWTSGYNEQFF.